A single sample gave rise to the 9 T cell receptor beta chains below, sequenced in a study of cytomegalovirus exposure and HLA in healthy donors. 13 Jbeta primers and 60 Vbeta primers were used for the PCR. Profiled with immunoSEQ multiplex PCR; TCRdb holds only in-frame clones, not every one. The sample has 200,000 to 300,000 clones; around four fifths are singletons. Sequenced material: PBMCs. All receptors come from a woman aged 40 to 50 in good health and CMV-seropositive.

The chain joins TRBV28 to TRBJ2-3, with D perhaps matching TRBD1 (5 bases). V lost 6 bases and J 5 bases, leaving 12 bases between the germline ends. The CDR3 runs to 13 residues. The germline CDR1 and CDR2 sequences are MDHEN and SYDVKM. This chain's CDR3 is CASSRPGKDTQYF. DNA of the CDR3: TGTGCCAGCAGCCGACCAGGGAAAGATACGCAGTATTTT.

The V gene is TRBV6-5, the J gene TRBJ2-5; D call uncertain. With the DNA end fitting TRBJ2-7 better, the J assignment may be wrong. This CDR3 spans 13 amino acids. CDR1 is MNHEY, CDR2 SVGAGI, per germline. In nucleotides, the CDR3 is TGTGCCAGCAGCCCAATGCCGGGTTTCGAGCAGTACTTC. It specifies CASSPMPGFEQYF.

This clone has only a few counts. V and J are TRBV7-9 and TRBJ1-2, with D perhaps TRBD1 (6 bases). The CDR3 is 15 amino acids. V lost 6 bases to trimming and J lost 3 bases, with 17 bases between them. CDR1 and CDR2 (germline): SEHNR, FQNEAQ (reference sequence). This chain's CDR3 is CASSRDTGFYYGYTF. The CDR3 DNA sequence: TGTGCCAGCAGTCGGGATACAGGGTTTTACTATGGCTACACCTTC.

CDR3 DNA: TGTGCCAGCACCCCCTTGCAGGGGGCCTCTAATGAAAAACTGTTTTTT. This encodes CASTPLQGASNEKLFF. The rearrangement joins TRBV2 to TRBJ1-4; 8 bases fit TRBD1. J lost 3 bases, V lost 7 bases, and 10 bases had no gene match. The germline V gene encodes CDR1 SNHLY and CDR2 FYNNEI. This CDR3 has 16 residues.

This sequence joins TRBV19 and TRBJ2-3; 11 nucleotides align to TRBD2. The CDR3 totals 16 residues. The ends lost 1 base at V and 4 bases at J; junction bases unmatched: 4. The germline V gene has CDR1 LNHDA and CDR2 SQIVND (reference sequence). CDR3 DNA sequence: TGTGCCAGTAGTATAGGACTAGCGGGGCCGGCAGATACGCAGTATTTT. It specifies CASSIGLAGPADTQYF. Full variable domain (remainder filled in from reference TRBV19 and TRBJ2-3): DGGITQSPKYLFRKEGQNVTLSCEQNLNHDAMYWYRQDPGQGLRLIYYSQIVNDFQKGDIAEGYSVSREKKESFPLTVTSAQKNPTAFYLCASSIGLAGPADTQYFGPGTRLTVL.

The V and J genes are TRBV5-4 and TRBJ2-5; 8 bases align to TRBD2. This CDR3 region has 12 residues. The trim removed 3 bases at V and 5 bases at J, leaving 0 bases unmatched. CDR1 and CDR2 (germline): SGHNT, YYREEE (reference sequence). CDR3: CASSSGGETQYF. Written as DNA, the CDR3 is TGTGCCAGCAGCTCGGGAGGGGAGACCCAGTACTTC. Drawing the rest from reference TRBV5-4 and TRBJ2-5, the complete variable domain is ETGVTQSPTHLIKTRGQQVTLRCSSQSGHNTVSWYQQALGQGPQFIFQYYREEENGRGNFPPRFSGLQFPNYSSELNVNALELDDSALYLCASSSGGETQYFGPGTRLLVL.

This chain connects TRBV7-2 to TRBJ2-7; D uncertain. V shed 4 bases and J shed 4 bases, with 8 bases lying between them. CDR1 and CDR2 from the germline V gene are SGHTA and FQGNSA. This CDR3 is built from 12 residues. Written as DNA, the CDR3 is TGTGCCAGCAGCTACCCGGGTTACGAGCAGTACTTC. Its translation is CASSYPGYEQYF.

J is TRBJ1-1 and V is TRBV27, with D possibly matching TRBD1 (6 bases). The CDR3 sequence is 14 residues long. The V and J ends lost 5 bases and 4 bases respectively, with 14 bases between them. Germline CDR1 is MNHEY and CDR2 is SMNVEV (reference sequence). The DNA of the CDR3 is TGTGCCAGCAGTCCATTAGGGGGTGGCACTGAAGCTTTCTTT. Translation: CASSPLGGGTEAFF.

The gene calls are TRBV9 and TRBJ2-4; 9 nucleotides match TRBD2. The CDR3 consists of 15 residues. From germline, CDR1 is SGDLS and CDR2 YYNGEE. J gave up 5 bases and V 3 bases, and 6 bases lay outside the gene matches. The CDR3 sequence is CASSAAGGPQNIQYF. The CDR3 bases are TGTGCCAGCAGCGCCGCGGGAGGGCCCCAAAACATTCAGTACTTC.